The rows below give T cell receptor beta chains drawn from one sample of a study of molecular identifiers for immune sequencing clone quantification. One entry per CDR3 protein results from TCRdb running MiXCR on the PCR reads. The table has 15,000 to 20,000 distinct CDR3 sequences, roughly 22% seen once. The sequenced sample was naive CD8+ T cells from blood, with Jurkat cell RNA spiked in. All receptors come from a human donor in good health. Some libraries in this study had Jurkat cell RNA spiked in. The CDR3 runs from the conserved cysteine through the conserved F or W. Fields, in order: D gene, clone size, V gene, J gene, CDR3 DNA, CDR3 protein. D genes are given only for firm matches. Not all rows give a size; the values are once, few, many and, for expanded clones, a class.

D gene: .
clone size: .
V gene: TRBV28
J gene: TRBJ1-6
CDR3 DNA: TGTGCCAGCAGAGACGTCGACGTCTGGTATAATCCACCCCTCCACTTT
CDR3 protein: CASRDVDVWYNPPLHF

D gene: TRBD2
clone size: few
V gene: TRBV27
J gene: TRBJ2-7
CDR3 DNA: TGTGCCAGCAGTTATGCTAGCGGGACTTACGAGCAGTACTTC
CDR3 protein: CASSYASGTYEQYF

D gene: .
clone size: .
V gene: TRBV13
J gene: TRBJ2-7
CDR3 DNA: TGTGCCAGCAGCTTAGGCTGGGAAGAGCAGTACTTC
CDR3 protein: CASSLGWEEQYF

D gene: .
clone size: few
V gene: TRBV28
J gene: TRBJ2-7
CDR3 DNA: TGTGCCAGCAGTTTGGTTACCGGGGGCCTCTACGAGCAGTACTTC
CDR3 protein: CASSLVTGGLYEQYF

D gene: .
clone size: .
V gene: TRBV6-6
J gene: TRBJ2-7
CDR3 DNA: TGTGCCAGCAGTTACTCGATAGACGAGCAGTACTTC
CDR3 protein: CASSYSIDEQYF

D gene: .
clone size: .
V gene: TRBV28
J gene: TRBJ2-7
CDR3 DNA: TGTGCCAGCAGAACAGGGGGGGCCTCCTACGAGCAGTACTTC
CDR3 protein: CASRTGGASYEQYF

D gene: .
clone size: many
V gene: TRBV6-1
J gene: TRBJ1-5
CDR3 DNA: TGTGCCAGCAGTGTTAGGCCGCCGGTTAATAGCAATCAGCCCCAGCATTTT
CDR3 protein: CASSVRPPVNSNQPQHF

D gene: .
clone size: medium-sized
V gene: TRBV5-1
J gene: TRBJ2-5
CDR3 DNA: TGCGCCAGCAGCTTGGCCAACGGGGGCAGGGAGACCCAGTACTTC
CDR3 protein: CASSLANGGRETQYF

D gene: .
clone size: few
V gene: TRBV6-5
J gene: TRBJ2-1
CDR3 DNA: TGTGCCAGCTCAAAAAAGGACAGGCAGTTCTTC
CDR3 protein: CASSKKDRQFF

D gene: TRBD2
clone size: many
V gene: TRBV4-3
J gene: TRBJ2-3
CDR3 DNA: TGCGCCAGCAGCCAAGAAGCGGGAGGGCACACAGATACGCAGTATTTT
CDR3 protein: CASSQEAGGHTDTQYF

D gene: TRBD1
clone size: medium-sized
V gene: TRBV6-2/TRBV6-3
J gene: TRBJ2-7
CDR3 DNA: TGTGCCAGCAGTTCCCTCCCCGACAGGGGCTACACATCCGAGCAGTACTTC
CDR3 protein: CASSSLPDRGYTSEQYF

D gene: .
clone size: many
V gene: TRBV7-8
J gene: TRBJ2-5
CDR3 DNA: TGTGCCAGCAGCTTCGGGGGGCGGGAGACCCAGTACTTC
CDR3 protein: CASSFGGRETQYF

D gene: .
clone size: many
V gene: TRBV11-2
J gene: TRBJ2-5
CDR3 DNA: TGTGCCAGCATGCCACAGGGTCAGGAGGAGACCCAGTACTTC
CDR3 protein: CASMPQGQEETQYF

D gene: .
clone size: many
V gene: TRBV29-1
J gene: TRBJ2-5
CDR3 DNA: TGCAGCGTTCCGGGACTTCCAGAGACCCAGTACTTC
CDR3 protein: CSVPGLPETQYF

D gene: TRBD1
clone size: many
V gene: TRBV7-9
J gene: TRBJ1-1
CDR3 DNA: TGTGCCAGCAGCCTCGCGGACAGGGTGAGAGAAGCTTTCTTT
CDR3 protein: CASSLADRVREAFF

D gene: .
clone size: medium-sized
V gene: TRBV7-9
J gene: TRBJ2-3
CDR3 DNA: TGTGCCAGCAGCTTAGCTGTAGGACAGACCCGCACAGATACGCAGTATTTT
CDR3 protein: CASSLAVGQTRTDTQYF

D gene: .
clone size: few
V gene: TRBV4-3
J gene: TRBJ2-3
CDR3 DNA: TGCGCCAGCAGCCAATACTGGGGGCTTACCTCAGGGAATCTTGGGGATACGCAGTATTTT
CDR3 protein: CASSQYWGLTSGNLGDTQYF

D gene: TRBD2
clone size: medium-sized
V gene: TRBV7-3
J gene: TRBJ2-3
CDR3 DNA: TGTGCCAGCAGCTTAGGAGCTAGCGGGAGTACAGATACGCAGTATTTT
CDR3 protein: CASSLGASGSTDTQYF

D gene: .
clone size: .
V gene: TRBV5-1
J gene: TRBJ2-7
CDR3 DNA: TGCGCCAGCAGCTTGGCTGGGGGGCCCTACGAGCAGTACTTC
CDR3 protein: CASSLAGGPYEQYF

D gene: .
clone size: many
V gene: TRBV12-3/TRBV12-4
J gene: TRBJ1-6
CDR3 DNA: TGTGCCAGCAGTCCACTCCAATATCCCTATAATTCACCCCTCCACTTT
CDR3 protein: CASSPLQYPYNSPLHF

D gene: .
clone size: many
V gene: TRBV28
J gene: TRBJ1-5
CDR3 DNA: TGTGCCAGCAGCCATGGAAGTAGCAATCAGCCCCAGCATTTT
CDR3 protein: CASSHGSSNQPQHF

D gene: .
clone size: many
V gene: TRBV28
J gene: TRBJ1-1
CDR3 DNA: TGTGCCAGCATCGTCCCCGGGGGGTCGGGCAGTGAAGCTTTCTTT
CDR3 protein: CASIVPGGSGSEAFF

D gene: .
clone size: many
V gene: TRBV6-6
J gene: TRBJ1-1
CDR3 DNA: TGTGCCAGCGGGGCCAAACCTGAAGCTTTCTTT
CDR3 protein: CASGAKPEAFF

D gene: .
clone size: many
V gene: TRBV4-3
J gene: TRBJ2-7
CDR3 DNA: TGCGCCAGCAGCCCGAAATATCCAGGGGCATCCTACGAGCAGTACTTC
CDR3 protein: CASSPKYPGASYEQYF

D gene: .
clone size: many
V gene: TRBV28
J gene: TRBJ2-1
CDR3 DNA: TGTGCCAGCAGTTTTGCGTCGGCCTACAATGAGCAGTTCTTC
CDR3 protein: CASSFASAYNEQFF

D gene: .
clone size: few
V gene: TRBV4-3
J gene: TRBJ2-5
CDR3 DNA: TGCGCCAGCAGTCTGTGGGCCGGGGGAGAGACCCAGTACTTC
CDR3 protein: CASSLWAGGETQYF

D gene: .
clone size: many
V gene: TRBV28
J gene: TRBJ2-5
CDR3 DNA: TGTGCCAGCAGTTTACGACAGGAGACGGAGACCCAGTACTTC
CDR3 protein: CASSLRQETETQYF

D gene: .
clone size: many
V gene: TRBV13
J gene: TRBJ1-1
CDR3 DNA: TGTGCCAGCAGCATCCTACAGGGCCCGGGAGCTTTCTTT
CDR3 protein: CASSILQGPGAFF

D gene: TRBD2
clone size: many
V gene: TRBV4-3
J gene: TRBJ2-5
CDR3 DNA: TGCGCCAGCAGCCAGATAGCGGGAGGGGCAGAGACCCAGTACTTC
CDR3 protein: CASSQIAGGAETQYF

D gene: .
clone size: many
V gene: TRBV7-2
J gene: TRBJ2-7
CDR3 DNA: TGTGCCAGCAGCTTAGCAGCAGGCTCAGGACGGGTGAACTACGAGCAGTACTTC
CDR3 protein: CASSLAAGSGRVNYEQYF

D gene: .
clone size: many
V gene: TRBV6-4
J gene: TRBJ2-2
CDR3 DNA: TGTGCCAGCCTCCCAGGGGTTGCCGGGGAGCTGTTTTTT
CDR3 protein: CASLPGVAGELFF

D gene: .
clone size: .
V gene: TRBV5-4
J gene: TRBJ2-7
CDR3 DNA: TGTGCCAGCAGCTTGGATCCAACCTACGAGCAGTACTTC
CDR3 protein: CASSLDPTYEQYF

D gene: .
clone size: many
V gene: TRBV4-2
J gene: TRBJ2-3
CDR3 DNA: TGTGCCAGCAGCCAAGGGGGGGGGCGCACAGATACGCAGTATTTT
CDR3 protein: CASSQGGGRTDTQYF

D gene: .
clone size: many
V gene: TRBV14
J gene: TRBJ2-1
CDR3 DNA: TGTGCCAGCAGCCATACTAGTTATTATGAGCAGTTCTTC
CDR3 protein: CASSHTSYYEQFF